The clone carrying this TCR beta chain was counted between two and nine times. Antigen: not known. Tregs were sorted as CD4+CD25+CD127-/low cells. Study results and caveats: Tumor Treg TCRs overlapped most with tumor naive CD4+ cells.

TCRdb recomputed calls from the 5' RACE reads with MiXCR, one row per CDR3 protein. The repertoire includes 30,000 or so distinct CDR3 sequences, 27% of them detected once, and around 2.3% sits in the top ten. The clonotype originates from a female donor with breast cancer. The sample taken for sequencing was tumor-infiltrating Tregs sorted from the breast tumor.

CDR3 nucleotide sequence: TGTGCCACCAGTGACCCAGGACTAGCGCGCCGAAATGAGCAGTTCTTC. Translation: CATSDPGLARRNEQFF. V usage is TRBV24-1 and J usage is TRBJ2-1; 9 bases are shared with TRBD2. The CDR3 is made up of 16 amino acids. With V trimmed by 4 bases and J by 7 bases, 10 bases remained unmatched. The V gene's germline CDR1 is KGHDR and CDR2 SFDVKD.